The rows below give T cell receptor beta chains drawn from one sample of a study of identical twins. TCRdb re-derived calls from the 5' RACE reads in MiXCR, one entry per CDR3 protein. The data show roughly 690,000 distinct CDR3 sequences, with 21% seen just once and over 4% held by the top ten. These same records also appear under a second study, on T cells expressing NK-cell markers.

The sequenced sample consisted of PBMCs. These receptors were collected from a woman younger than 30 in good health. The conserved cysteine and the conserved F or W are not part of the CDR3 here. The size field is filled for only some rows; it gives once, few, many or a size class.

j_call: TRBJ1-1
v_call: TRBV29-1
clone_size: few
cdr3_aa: SVVKGSGADTEAF

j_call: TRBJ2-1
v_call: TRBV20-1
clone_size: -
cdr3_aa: SQQGNRDEQF

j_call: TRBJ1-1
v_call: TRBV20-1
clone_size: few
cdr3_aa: SARSQEAGRTEAF

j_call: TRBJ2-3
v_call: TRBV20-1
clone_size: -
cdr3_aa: SASSGYTQY

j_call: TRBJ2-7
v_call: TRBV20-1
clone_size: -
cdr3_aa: SASRTGDEQY

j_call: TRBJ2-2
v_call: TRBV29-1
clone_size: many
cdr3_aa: SALTGQLRSGELF

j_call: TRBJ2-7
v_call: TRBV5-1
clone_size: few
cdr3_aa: ASSLPRNLLDRDVYEQY

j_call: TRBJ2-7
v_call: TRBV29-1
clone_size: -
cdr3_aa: SVADGAGDGQY

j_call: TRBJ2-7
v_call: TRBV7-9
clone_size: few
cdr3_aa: ASSLDVAGELYEQY

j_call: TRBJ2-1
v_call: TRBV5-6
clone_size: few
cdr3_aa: ASSPWAGLPNEQF

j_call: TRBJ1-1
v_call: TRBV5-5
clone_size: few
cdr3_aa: ASSLWDRGTEAF

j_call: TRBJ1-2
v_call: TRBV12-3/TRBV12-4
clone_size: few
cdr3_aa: ASRRHYGYT

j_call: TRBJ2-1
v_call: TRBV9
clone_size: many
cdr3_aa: ASGGNNEQF

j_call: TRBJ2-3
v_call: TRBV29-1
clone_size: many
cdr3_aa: SVVLPGQATDTQY

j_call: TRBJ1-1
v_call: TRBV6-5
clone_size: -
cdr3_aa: ASRKGLREAF

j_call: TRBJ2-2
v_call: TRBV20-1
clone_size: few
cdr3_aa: SALGQNGELF

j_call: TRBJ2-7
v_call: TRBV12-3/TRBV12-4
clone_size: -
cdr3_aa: ASSGRGPSSYEQY

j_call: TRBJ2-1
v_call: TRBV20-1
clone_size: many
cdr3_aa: SALAGVGNEQF

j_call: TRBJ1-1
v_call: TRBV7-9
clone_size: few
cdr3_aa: ASSLASRVSTEAF

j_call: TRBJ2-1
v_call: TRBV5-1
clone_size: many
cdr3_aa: ASSLAPNYNEQF

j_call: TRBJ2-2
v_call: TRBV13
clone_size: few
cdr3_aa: ASSWGRNTGELF

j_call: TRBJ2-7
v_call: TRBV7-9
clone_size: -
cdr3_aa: ASSLGRGSAKTEQY

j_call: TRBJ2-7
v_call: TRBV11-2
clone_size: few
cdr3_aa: ASSNNLPGAGGDEQY

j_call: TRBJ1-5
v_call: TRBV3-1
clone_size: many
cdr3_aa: ASSQDSNQPQH

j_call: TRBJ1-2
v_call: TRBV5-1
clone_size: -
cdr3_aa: ASSLAPLRRGGSYGYT

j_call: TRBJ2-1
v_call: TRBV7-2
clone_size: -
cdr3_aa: ASSYRSYHNEQF

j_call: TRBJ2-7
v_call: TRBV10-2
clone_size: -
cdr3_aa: ASTLRSYEQY

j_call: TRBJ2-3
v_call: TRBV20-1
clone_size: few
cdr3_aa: SARGGLGFTDTQY

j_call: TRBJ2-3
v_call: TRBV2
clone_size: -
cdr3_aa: ASHAWAGQDTQY

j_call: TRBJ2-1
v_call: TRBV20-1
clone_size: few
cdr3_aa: SAIRDRGSDEQF

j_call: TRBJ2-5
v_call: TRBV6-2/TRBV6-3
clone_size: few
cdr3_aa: ASTLGGSVETQY

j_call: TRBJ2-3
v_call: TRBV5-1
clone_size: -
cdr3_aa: ASSFSLAGSTDTQY

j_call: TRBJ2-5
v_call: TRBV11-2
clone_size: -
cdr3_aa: ASSFSGHQETQY

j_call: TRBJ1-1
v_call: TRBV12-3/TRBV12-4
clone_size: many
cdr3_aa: ASRSLLPGTEAF

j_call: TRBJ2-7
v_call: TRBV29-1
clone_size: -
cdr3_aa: SAHDSSYEQY